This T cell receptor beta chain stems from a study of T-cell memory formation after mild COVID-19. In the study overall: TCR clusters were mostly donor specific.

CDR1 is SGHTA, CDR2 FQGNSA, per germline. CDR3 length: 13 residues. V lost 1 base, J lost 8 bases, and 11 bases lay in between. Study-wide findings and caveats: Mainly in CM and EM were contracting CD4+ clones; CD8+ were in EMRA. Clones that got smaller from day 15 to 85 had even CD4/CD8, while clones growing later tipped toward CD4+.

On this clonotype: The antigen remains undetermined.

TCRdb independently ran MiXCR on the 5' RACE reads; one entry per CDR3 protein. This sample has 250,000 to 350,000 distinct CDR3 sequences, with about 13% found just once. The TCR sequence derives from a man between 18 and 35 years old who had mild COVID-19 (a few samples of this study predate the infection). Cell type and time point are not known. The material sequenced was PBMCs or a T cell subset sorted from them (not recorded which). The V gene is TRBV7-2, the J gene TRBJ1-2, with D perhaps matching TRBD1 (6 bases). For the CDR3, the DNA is TGTGCCAGCAGCTTAGTGGTACAGGGAGGCTACACCTTC. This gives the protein CASSLVVQGGYTF.